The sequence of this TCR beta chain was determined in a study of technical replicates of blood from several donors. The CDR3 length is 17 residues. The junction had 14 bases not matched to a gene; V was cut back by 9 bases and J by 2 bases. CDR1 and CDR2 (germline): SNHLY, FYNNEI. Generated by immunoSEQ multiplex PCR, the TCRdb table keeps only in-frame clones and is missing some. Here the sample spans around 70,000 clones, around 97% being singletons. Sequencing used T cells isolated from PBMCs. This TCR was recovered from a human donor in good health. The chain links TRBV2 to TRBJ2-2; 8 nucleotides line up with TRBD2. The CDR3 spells CASIGGSGLANTGELFF. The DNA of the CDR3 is TGTGCCAGTATCGGGGGGTCTGGACTAGCCAACACCGGGGAGCTGTTTTTT.